Each of the 11 T cell receptor beta chains below was sequenced from the same sample in a study of CD8 T cells in Susac syndrome. Reverse transcription of roughly 0.5 to 1 ug RNA was carried out with random hexamers. MiXCR, applied by TCRdb to the immunoSEQ multiplex PCR reads, yields one record per CDR3 protein. Found here are some 260,000 distinct CDR3 sequences, roughly 84% of them singletons; the top ten hold about 0.11%. Sequencing was done on a sample of CD8+ T cells from PBMCs. The receptors here all came from a human donor with multiple sclerosis.

As concerns this clonotype: Since no conserved phenylalanine or tryptophan closes the CDR3, a read error is the likely cause. The gene calls are TRBV6-5 and TRBJ1-2; D may be TRBD1 (5 bases). Per germline, CDR1 MNHEY and CDR2 SVGAGI. The CDR3 totals 15 residues. Trimming took 0 bases from V and 3 from J, leaving 11 bases between them. The CDR3 protein is CASSYSGREHYGYTL. CDR3 in DNA: TGTGCCAGCAGTTACTCGGGCAGGGAACACTATGGCTACACCCTC.

The V gene is TRBV6-1, the J gene TRBJ2-1; tentative D call: TRBD1 (5 bases). The length of the CDR3 is 12 residues. The V and J ends lost 6 bases and 12 bases respectively, with 15 bases between them. CDR1 and CDR2 (germline): MNHNS, SASEGT. The CDR3 DNA sequence: TGTGCCAGCAGCCCAGGGTTCTTAGGGCAGTTCTTC. Amino acid sequence: CASSPGFLGQFF.

This sequence joins TRBV5-8 and TRBJ2-1, with 7 bases matching TRBD2. Per the germline V gene, CDR1 is SGHTS and CDR2 is YDEGEE. V shed 2 bases and J 10 bases; nucleotides not matched to a gene: 6. The CDR3 length is 13 residues. The CDR3: CASSLRLAEEQFF. The CDR3 DNA sequence: TGTGCCAGCAGCTTACGTCTAGCGGAAGAGCAGTTCTTC. The full variable domain, in which reference TRBV5-8 and TRBJ2-1 provide the parts outside the CDR3, is EAGVTQSPTHLIKTRGQQATLRCSPISGHTSVYWYQQALGLGLQFLLWYDEGEERNRGNFPPRFSGRQFPNYSSELNVNALELEDSALYLCASSLRLAEEQFFGPGTRLTVL.

This chain connects TRBV27 to TRBJ2-3; D is possibly TRBD1 (6 bases). The germline V gene has CDR1 MNHEY and CDR2 SMNVEV (reference sequence). The V end was cut by 5 bases, the J end by 2 bases, with 11 bases between. This CDR3 has 14 residues. CDR3 amino acids: CASSLRTATDTQYF. In DNA, the CDR3 is TGTGCCAGCAGTCTAAGGACAGCCACAGATACGCAGTATTTT.

The CDR3 DNA sequence: TGTGCCAGCAGCTTACCAGGACTCCTCAATGAGCAGTTCTTC. Translation: CASSLPGLLNEQFF. The chain combines TRBV7-8 with TRBJ2-1; possibly TRBD2 for D (5 bases). This CDR3 is built from 14 residues. Germline values: CDR1 SGHVS, CDR2 FQNEAQ. V was cut by 2 bases and J by 6 bases, with 11 bases left in between.

The rearrangement links TRBV25-1 to TRBJ2-2; D is unclear. V was trimmed by 3 bases and J by 4 bases, leaving 9 bases between them. Germline-derived CDR1 and CDR2 are MGHDK and SYGVNS. The CDR3 sequence is 14 residues long. The CDR3 DNA follows: TGTGCCAGCAGTGACTCTTCATTCACCGGGGAGCTGTTTTTT. This translates into CASSDSSFTGELFF.

The rearrangement uses TRBV7-8 and TRBJ2-1; 7 nucleotides match TRBD2. The CDR3 consists of 20 residues. From germline, CDR1 is SGHVS and CDR2 FQNEAQ. V lost 3 bases and J lost 7; bases outside the gene matches: 24. CDR3 loop: CASSFALLGGPLRGPNEQFF. The CDR3 DNA reads TGTGCCAGCAGCTTCGCTCTATTGGGAGGGCCCCTCCGGGGACCGAATGAGCAGTTCTTC.

This chain links TRBV6-5 with TRBJ2-1; 13 bases fit TRBD2. V was pared by 5 bases and J by 6 bases, with 1 base of the junction left unmatched. This CDR3 spans 14 amino acids. Per germline, CDR1 MNHEY and CDR2 SVGAGI. The CDR3 here is CASSGTSGTNEQFF. The CDR3 DNA reads TGTGCCAGCAGTGGGACTAGCGGGACCAATGAGCAGTTCTTC.

V and J are TRBV15 and TRBJ2-1; D unclear. Trimming removed 0 bases at V and 8 bases at J, with 5 bases between. CDR3 length: 12 amino acids. CDR1 is LNHNV, CDR2 YYDKDF, per germline (reference sequence). The CDR3 region has the DNA TGTGCCACCAGCAGAGATCGGGATGAGCAGTTCTTC. It is translated as CATSRDRDEQFF. The full variable domain, completed using reference TRBV15 and TRBJ2-1, is DAMVIQNPRYQVTQFGKPVTLSCSQTLNHNVMYWYQQKSSQAPKLLFHYYDKDFNNEADTPDNFQSRRPNTSFCFLDIRSPGLGDTAMYLCATSRDRDEQFFGPGTRLTVL.

This chain connects TRBV27 to TRBJ1-6, with D perhaps matching TRBD1 (6 bases). With 5 bases removed from V and 4 bases from J, the gap between germline ends came to 15 bases. In germline, CDR1 is MNHEY, CDR2 SMNVEV (reference sequence). The CDR3 has 16 residues. The chain's CDR3 is CASSAHREGYNSPLHF. As DNA, the CDR3 is TGTGCCAGCAGTGCCCACAGGGAAGGATATAATTCACCCCTCCACTTT.

The J gene is TRBJ1-3, the V gene TRBV5-4, with TRBD1 matching over 7 bases. This CDR3 is 14 amino acids long. The V segment lost 2 bases and the J segment 2 bases; nucleotides outside the gene matches: 1. Germline V lookup: CDR1 SGHNT, CDR2 YYREEE (reference sequence). The CDR3 sequence is CASSFDRAGNTIYF. In DNA form, the CDR3 reads TGTGCCAGCAGCTTCGACAGGGCTGGAAACACCATATATTTT.